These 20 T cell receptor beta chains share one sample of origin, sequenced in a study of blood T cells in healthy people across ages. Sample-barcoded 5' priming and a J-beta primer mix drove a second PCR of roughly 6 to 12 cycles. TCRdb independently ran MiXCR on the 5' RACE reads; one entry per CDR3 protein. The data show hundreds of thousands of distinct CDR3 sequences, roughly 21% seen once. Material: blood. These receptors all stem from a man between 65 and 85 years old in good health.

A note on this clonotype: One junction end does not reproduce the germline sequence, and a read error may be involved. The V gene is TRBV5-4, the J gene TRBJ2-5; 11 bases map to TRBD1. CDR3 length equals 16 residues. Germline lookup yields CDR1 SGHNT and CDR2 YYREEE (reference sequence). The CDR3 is CASSLGTGGVGETQYF. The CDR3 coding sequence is TGTGCCAGCAGCTTGGGGACAGGGGGCGTTGGAGAGACCCAGTACTTT.

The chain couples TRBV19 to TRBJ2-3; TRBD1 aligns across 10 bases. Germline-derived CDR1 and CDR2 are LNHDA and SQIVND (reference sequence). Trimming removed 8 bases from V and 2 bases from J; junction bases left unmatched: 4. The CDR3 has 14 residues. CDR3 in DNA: TGTGCCAGTCGGGACAGGGGTCACACAGATACGCAGTATTTT. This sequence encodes CASRDRGHTDTQYF.

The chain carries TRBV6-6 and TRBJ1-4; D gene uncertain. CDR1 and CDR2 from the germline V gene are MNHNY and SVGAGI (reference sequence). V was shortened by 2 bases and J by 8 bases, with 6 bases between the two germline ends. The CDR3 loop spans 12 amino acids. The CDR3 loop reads CASSYETEKLFF. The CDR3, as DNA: TGTGCCAGCAGTTACGAAACCGAAAAACTGTTTTTT.

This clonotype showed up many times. CDR3 sequence reads: CASSGMTSGDYNEQFF. CDR3 DNA: TGTGCCAGCAGCGGGATGACTAGCGGGGATTACAATGAGCAGTTCTTC. The chain carries TRBV9 and TRBJ2-1; 11 nucleotides line up with TRBD2. The CDR3 sequence is 16 residues long. With 3 bases clipped from V and 4 bases from J, the junction kept 6 bases outside the gene matches. Germline values: CDR1 SGDLS, CDR2 YYNGEE.

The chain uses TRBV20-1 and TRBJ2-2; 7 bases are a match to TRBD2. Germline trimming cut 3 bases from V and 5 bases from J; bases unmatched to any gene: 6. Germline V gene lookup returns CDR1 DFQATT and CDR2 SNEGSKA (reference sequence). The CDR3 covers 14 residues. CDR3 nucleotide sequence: TGCAGTGCTAGGAGGCCCGGGGGGACCGGGGAGCTGTTTTTT. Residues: CSARRPGGTGELFF.

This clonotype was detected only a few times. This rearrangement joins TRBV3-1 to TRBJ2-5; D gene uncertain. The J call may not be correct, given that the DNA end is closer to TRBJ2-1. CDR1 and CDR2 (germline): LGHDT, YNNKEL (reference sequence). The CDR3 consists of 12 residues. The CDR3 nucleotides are TGTGCCAGCAGCCAAGATGCTCCTGAGCAGTTCTTC. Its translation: CASSQDAPEQFF.

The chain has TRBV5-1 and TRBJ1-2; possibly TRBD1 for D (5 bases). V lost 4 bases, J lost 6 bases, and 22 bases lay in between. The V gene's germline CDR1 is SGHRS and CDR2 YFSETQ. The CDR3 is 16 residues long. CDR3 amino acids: CASSLSGKGLRNGYTF. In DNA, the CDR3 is TGCGCCAGCAGCCTCAGCGGTAAGGGACTCCGGAATGGCTACACCTTC.

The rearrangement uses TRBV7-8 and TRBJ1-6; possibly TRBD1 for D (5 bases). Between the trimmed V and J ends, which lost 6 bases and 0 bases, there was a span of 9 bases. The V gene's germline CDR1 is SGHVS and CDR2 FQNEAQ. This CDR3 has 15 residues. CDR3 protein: CASRSGSSYNSPLHF. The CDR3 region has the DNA TGTGCCAGCAGGTCAGGGAGCTCCTATAATTCACCCCTCCACTTT. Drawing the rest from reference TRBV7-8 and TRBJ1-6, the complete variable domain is GAGVSQSPRYKVAKRGQDVALRCDPISGHVSLFWYQQALGQGPEFLTYFQNEAQLDKSGLPSDRFFAERPEGSVSTLKIQRTQQEDSAVYLCASRSGSSYNSPLHFGNGTRLTVT.

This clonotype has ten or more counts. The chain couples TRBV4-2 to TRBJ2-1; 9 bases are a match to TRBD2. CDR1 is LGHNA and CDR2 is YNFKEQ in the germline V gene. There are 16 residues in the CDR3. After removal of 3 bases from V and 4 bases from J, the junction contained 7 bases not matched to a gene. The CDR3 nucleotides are TGTGCCAGCAGCCAGGGTACTAGCGGGTCTTACAATGAGCAGTTCTTC. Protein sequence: CASSQGTSGSYNEQFF.

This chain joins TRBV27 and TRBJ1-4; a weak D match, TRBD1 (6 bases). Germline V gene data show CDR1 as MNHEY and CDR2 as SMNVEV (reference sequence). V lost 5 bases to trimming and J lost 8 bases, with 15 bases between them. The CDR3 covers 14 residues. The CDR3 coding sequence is TGTGCCAGCAGTCGTGGGCAGGGGACGGAAAAACTGTTTTTT. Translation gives CASSRGQGTEKLFF.

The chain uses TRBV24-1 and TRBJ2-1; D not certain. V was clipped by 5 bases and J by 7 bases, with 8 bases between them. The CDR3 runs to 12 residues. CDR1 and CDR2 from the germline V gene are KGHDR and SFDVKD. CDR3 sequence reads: CATSVMGNEQFF. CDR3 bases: TGTGCCACCAGTGTAATGGGGAATGAGCAGTTCTTC.

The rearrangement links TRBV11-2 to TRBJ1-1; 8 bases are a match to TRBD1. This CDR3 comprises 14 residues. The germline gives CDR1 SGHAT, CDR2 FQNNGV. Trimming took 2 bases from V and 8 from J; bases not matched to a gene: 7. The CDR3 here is CASSLRTGNDEAFF. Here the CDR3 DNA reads TGTGCCAGCAGCTTAAGGACAGGGAATGACGAAGCTTTCTTT.

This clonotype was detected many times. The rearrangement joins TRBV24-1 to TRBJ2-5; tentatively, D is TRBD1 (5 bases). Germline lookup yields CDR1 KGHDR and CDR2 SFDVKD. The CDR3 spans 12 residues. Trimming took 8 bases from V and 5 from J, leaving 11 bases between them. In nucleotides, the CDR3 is TGTGCCACCAAAGGGGTGGGGGAGACCCAGTACTTC. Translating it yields CATKGVGETQYF.

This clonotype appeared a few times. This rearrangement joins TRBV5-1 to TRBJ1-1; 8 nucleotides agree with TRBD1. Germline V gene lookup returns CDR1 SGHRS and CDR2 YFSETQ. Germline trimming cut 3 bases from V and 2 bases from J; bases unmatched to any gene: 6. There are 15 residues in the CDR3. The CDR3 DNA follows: TGCGCCAGCAGCTCGGGACAGGCTATCAACACTGAAGCTTTCTTT. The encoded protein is CASSSGQAINTEAFF.

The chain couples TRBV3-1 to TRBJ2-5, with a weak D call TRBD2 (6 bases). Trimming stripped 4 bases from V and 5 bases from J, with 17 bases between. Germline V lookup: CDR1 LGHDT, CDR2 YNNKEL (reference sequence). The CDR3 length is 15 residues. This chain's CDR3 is CASSLPRGSGETQYF. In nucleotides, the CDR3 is TGTGCCAGCAGCCTGCCTAGGGGCAGCGGGGAGACCCAGTACTTC.

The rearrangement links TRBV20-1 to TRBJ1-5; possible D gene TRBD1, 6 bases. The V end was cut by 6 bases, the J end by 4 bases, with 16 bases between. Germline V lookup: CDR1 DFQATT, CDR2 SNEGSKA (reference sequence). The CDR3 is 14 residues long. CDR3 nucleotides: TGCAGTGCCCCACAGGGAGCGGAGAATCAGCCCCAGCATTTT. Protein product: CSAPQGAENQPQHF.

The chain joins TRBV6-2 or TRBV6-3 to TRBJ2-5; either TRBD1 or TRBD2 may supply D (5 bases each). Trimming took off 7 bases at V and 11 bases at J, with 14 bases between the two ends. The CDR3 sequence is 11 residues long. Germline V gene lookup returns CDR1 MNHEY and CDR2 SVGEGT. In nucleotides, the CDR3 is TGTGCCAGCACCATAGAAGGGGAGCAGTACTTC. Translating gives CASTIEGEQYF.

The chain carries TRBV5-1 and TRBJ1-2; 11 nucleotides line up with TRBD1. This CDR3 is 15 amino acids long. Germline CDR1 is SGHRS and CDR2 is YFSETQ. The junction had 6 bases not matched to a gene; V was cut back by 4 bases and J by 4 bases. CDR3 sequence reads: CASSDPGQGVYGYTF. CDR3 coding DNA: TGCGCCAGCAGCGATCCGGGACAGGGGGTCTATGGCTACACCTTC.

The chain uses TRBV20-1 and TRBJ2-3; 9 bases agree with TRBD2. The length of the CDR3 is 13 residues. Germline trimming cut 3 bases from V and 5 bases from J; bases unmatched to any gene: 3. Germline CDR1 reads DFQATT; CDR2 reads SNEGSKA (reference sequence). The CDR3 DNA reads TGCAGTGCTAGGGAGACTAGCGGAGATACGCAGTATTTT. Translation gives CSARETSGDTQYF.

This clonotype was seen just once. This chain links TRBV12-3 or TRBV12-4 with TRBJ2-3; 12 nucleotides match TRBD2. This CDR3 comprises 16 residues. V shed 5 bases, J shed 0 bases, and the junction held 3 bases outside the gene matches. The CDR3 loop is CASSIGLAGSTDTQYF. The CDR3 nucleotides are TGTGCCAGCAGTATTGGACTAGCGGGAAGCACAGATACGCAGTATTTT.